Each of the 21 T cell receptor beta chains below was sequenced from the same sample in a study of blood T cells in healthy people across ages. A second PCR, run for about 7 to 12 cycles, used a sample-barcoded 5' primer plus a J-beta primer mix. From the 5' RACE reads, TCRdb called clonotypes with MiXCR, one entry per CDR3 protein. The table includes more than 800,000 distinct CDR3 sequences, more than 25% detected once. Sequenced sample: blood. Every receptor here comes from a woman of 80 years or more in good health.

DNA for the CDR3: TGTGCCAGCAGCCCCGAACGACTTCAGGGCAATGAGCAGTACTTC. Its translation: CASSPERLQGNEQYF. The chain recombines TRBV7-2 with TRBJ2-7; tentatively, D is TRBD1 (5 bases). The V end lost 5 bases, the J end lost 7 bases, and 21 bases lay between the germline ends. Germline CDR1 and CDR2: SGHTA and FQGNSA. The CDR3 totals 15 residues.

This clonotype was recorded at least ten times. The chain uses TRBV12-3 or TRBV12-4 and TRBJ1-5; 9 nucleotides line up with TRBD1. The CDR3 spans 15 residues. V was pared by 6 bases and J by 1 base, with 4 bases of the junction left unmatched. CDR3 in amino acids: CASRPGTGSNQPQHF. CDR3 DNA sequence: TGTGCCAGCAGACCCGGGACAGGGAGCAATCAGCCCCAGCATTTT.

A note on this clonotype: Possible read error: a much larger clone is one base away. The rearrangement links TRBV7-2 to TRBJ2-3, with D possibly matching TRBD1 (6 bases). Germline CDR1 reads SGHTA; CDR2 reads FQGNSA. There are 16 residues in the CDR3. The CDR3 region is CASSYGTTRSTGTQYF. CDR3 nucleotide sequence: TGTGCCAGCAGCTATGGGACAACTAGAAGCACAGGTACGCAGTATTTT.

The J gene is TRBJ1-3, the V gene TRBV2, with D unclear. CDR3 length: 13 residues. V lost 7 bases to trimming and J lost 4 bases, with 11 bases between them. Germline CDR1 and CDR2: SNHLY and FYNNEI. The CDR3: CASNFIPGNTIYF. The CDR3 DNA sequence: TGTGCCAGCAACTTTATTCCGGGAAACACCATATATTTT.

J is TRBJ2-3 and V is TRBV3-1; either TRBD1 or TRBD2 may fit D (5 bases each). CDR3 length equals 16 residues. Germline loops: CDR1 LGHDT, CDR2 YNNKEL (reference sequence). With 4 bases removed from V and 2 bases from J, the gap between germline ends came to 16 bases. The CDR3 loop reads CASSLSGGAYTDTQYF. The CDR3, as DNA: TGTGCCAGCAGCCTGAGCGGTGGGGCCTACACAGATACGCAGTATTTT.

This clonotype has only a few counts. An end of the junction does not agree with germline; a read error may underlie this. The chain couples TRBV2 to TRBJ2-7; TRBD2 matches 7 bases. CDR1 and CDR2 from the germline V gene are SNHLY and FYNNEI. The CDR3 loop spans 12 amino acids. This CDR3 is CASRDYTYEQYF. The CDR3 DNA sequence: TGTGCCAGTAGGGACTACACCTACGAACAGTACTTC.

This clonotype was observed a few times. The chain uses TRBV11-2 and TRBJ1-2, with a tentative D call TRBD1 (5 bases). V dropped 7 bases and J dropped 0 bases, with 21 bases sitting between them. This CDR3 region has 17 residues. CDR1 and CDR2 from the germline V gene are SGHAT and FQNNGV. CDR3 region: CASNKIRRAGTNYGYTF. CDR3 bases: TGTGCCAGCAACAAAATCCGTCGGGCAGGGACTAACTATGGCTACACCTTC.

The chain combines TRBV7-2 with TRBJ2-7, with TRBD2 matching 8 bases. CDR1 and CDR2 (germline): SGHTA, FQGNSA. The junction had 10 bases not matched to a gene; V was cut back by 5 bases and J by 10 bases. There are 13 residues in the CDR3. The CDR3 coding sequence is TGTGCCAGCAGCCGGGGGGGCTCAGAGGCCCAGTACTTC. Its protein is CASSRGGSEAQYF.

V usage is TRBV10-2 and J usage is TRBJ2-7; D is possibly TRBD1 or TRBD2 (5 bases each). CDR1 WSHSY and CDR2 SAAADI come from the germline V gene. V lost 2 bases, J lost 8 bases, and 16 bases lay in between. The CDR3 sequence is 14 residues long. CDR3 sequence: CASSEIRGRGKQYF. In DNA form, the CDR3 reads TGCGCCAGCAGTGAGATCCGGGGTAGGGGTAAGCAGTACTTC.

A note on this clonotype: Given a much more abundant clone one base away, this may be a read error. The J gene is TRBJ2-1, the V gene TRBV3-1, with D perhaps assigned TRBD1 or TRBD2 (5 bases each). This CDR3 comprises 14 residues. Germline V gives CDR1 LGHDT, CDR2 YNNKEL (reference sequence). The chain's CDR3 is CASTPSEGLREQVF. The CDR3 DNA sequence: TGTGCCAGCACCCCAAGTGAGGGGCTCAGGGAGCAGGTCTTC.

This clonotype was counted many times. The genes are TRBV7-2 and TRBJ1-1; D possibly corresponds to TRBD1 (6 bases). The CDR3 is 16 residues long. Germline V gene sequence: CDR1 SGHTA, CDR2 FQGNSA. The V gene lost 2 bases and the J gene lost 1 base, with 14 bases spanning the gap. The CDR3 sequence: CASSLWGGTKNTEAFF. The CDR3 region has the DNA TGTGCCAGCAGCTTATGGGGTGGGACAAAGAACACTGAAGCTTTCTTT.

The rearrangement uses TRBV4-3 and TRBJ1-4, with a possible D match to TRBD1 (6 bases). This CDR3 region has 15 residues. Germline V CDR1 and CDR2: LGHNA, YSLEER. V was clipped by 2 bases and J by 4 bases, with 11 bases between them. The CDR3 is CASSQQGMGNEKLFF. In DNA form, the CDR3 reads TGCGCCAGCAGCCAACAGGGGATGGGTAATGAAAAACTGTTTTTT.

This rearrangement joins TRBV30 to TRBJ2-2; TRBD1 matches 7 bases. Per germline, CDR1 GTSNPN and CDR2 SVGIG (reference sequence). Trimming removed 0 bases from V and 1 base from J; junction bases left unmatched: 5. This CDR3 has 16 residues. CDR3 loop: CAWSVSRTGNTGELFF. Written as DNA, the CDR3 is TGTGCCTGGAGTGTATCGCGGACAGGGAACACCGGGGAGCTGTTTTTT.

This clonotype was counted at least ten times. The chain joins TRBV7-6 to TRBJ2-3; D is possibly TRBD2 (7 bases). The CDR3 runs 17 residues. The ends were cut back, 0 bases at V and 0 bases at J, with 13 bases in the middle. The germline V gene encodes CDR1 SGHVS and CDR2 FNYEAQ. CDR3 in DNA: TGTGCCAGCAGCTTAGCAGGGGGGGATACCAGCACAGATACGCAGTATTTT. It encodes CASSLAGGDTSTDTQYF.

This chain links TRBV27 with TRBJ1-6; D is uncertain. V was cut by 6 bases and J by 7 bases, with 7 bases left in between. Per the germline V gene, CDR1 is MNHEY and CDR2 is SMNVEV (reference sequence). CDR3 size: 12 residues. For the CDR3, the DNA is TGTGCCAGCAGGCAGGAGAATTCACCCCTCCACTTT. It codes for CASRQENSPLHF.

Note on this clonotype: A read error may produce the germline difference seen at one junction end. CDR3 sequence: CASSLAWLSGGYNKQFF. In DNA form, the CDR3 reads TGCGCCAGCAGCTTGGCCTGGCTCAGCGGGGGCTACAATAAGCAGTTCTTC. The chain joins TRBV5-1 to TRBJ2-1; 8 nucleotides align to TRBD2. The CDR3 has 17 amino acids. Germline V gives CDR1 SGHRS, CDR2 YFSETQ.

Many counts were recorded for this clonotype. This rearrangement joins TRBV5-1 to TRBJ2-3; TRBD2 might be the D (6 bases). This CDR3 has 16 residues. Germline V gene sequence: CDR1 SGHRS, CDR2 YFSETQ. V was cut by 5 bases and J by 0 bases, with 16 bases left in between. The CDR3 region has the DNA TGCGCCAGCAGACGGGGACTGGGAACTAGCACAGATACGCAGTATTTT. Its protein product is CASRRGLGTSTDTQYF.

The CDR3 sequence is CSSLRSTDTQYF. CDR3 in DNA: TGCAGTTCACTCCGTAGCACAGATACGCAGTATTTT. The rearrangement uses TRBV20-1 and TRBJ2-3, with D unclear. V lost 8 bases and J lost 0, with 9 bases in between. The V gene's germline CDR1 is DFQATT and CDR2 SNEGSKA (reference sequence). The CDR3 is made up of 12 amino acids.

The V call is TRBV4-2, the J call TRBJ2-2; D not certain. This CDR3 has 16 amino acids. CDR1 and CDR2 (germline): LGHNA, YNFKEQ. Trimming removed 1 base from V and 2 bases from J, with 11 bases in between. The CDR3: CASSQVAGGNTGELFF. DNA for the CDR3: TGTGCCAGCAGCCAAGTCGCAGGTGGAAACACCGGGGAGCTGTTTTTT.

As for this clonotype: Compared with germline, one end of the junction differs, possibly owing to a read error. This chain's CDR3 is CANSEGGGPDTQYF. As DNA, the CDR3 is TGTGCCAACAGTGAGGGGGGAGGGCCAGATACGCAGTATTTT. The chain uses TRBV2 and TRBJ2-3; D perhaps matches TRBD2 (7 bases). The CDR3 runs to 14 residues. CDR1 is SNHLY and CDR2 is FYNNEI in the germline V gene.

Many counts were recorded for this clonotype. The rearrangement joins TRBV29-1 to TRBJ1-2; D ambiguous. CDR3 length: 12 amino acids. V was shortened by 1 base and J by 5 bases, with 8 bases between the two germline ends. Germline V gene lookup returns CDR1 SQVTM and CDR2 ANQGSEA. The chain's CDR3 is CSVEVGVYGYTF. The CDR3 nucleotides read TGCAGCGTTGAAGTTGGGGTTTATGGCTACACCTTC.